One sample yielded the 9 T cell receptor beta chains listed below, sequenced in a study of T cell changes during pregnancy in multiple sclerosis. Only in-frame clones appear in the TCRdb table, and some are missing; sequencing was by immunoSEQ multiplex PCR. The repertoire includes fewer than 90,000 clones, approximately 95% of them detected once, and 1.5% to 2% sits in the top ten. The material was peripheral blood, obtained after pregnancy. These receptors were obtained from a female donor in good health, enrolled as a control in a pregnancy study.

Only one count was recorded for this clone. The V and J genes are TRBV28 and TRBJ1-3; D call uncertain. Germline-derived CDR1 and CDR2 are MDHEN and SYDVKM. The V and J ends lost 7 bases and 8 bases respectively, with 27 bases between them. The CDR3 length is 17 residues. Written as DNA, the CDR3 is TGTGCCAGCATTTCGCAGCTCGGCCGGTCCTCTCGGGACACCATATATTTT. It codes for CASISQLGRSSRDTIYF.

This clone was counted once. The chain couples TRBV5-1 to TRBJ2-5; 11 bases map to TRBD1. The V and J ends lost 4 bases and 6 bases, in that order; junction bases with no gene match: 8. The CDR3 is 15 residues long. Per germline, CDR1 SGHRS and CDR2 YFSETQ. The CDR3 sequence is CASSPRTGGGKTQYF. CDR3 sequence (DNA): TGCGCCAGCAGCCCAAGGACAGGGGGCGGTAAGACCCAGTACTTC.

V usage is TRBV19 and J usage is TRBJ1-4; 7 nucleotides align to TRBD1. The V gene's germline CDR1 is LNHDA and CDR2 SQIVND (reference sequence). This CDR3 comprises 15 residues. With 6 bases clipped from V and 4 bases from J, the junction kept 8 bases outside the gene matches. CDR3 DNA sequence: TGTGCCAGTAGGACCCCCGGGACAGATAATGAAAAACTGTTTTTT. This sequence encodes CASRTPGTDNEKLFF.

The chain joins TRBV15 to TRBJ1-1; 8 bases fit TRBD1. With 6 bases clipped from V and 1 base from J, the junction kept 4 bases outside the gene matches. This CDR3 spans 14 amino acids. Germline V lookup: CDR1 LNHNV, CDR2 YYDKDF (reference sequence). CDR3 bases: TGTGCCACCAGACGGACAGGGACGAACACTGAAGCTTTCTTT. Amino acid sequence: CATRRTGTNTEAFF.

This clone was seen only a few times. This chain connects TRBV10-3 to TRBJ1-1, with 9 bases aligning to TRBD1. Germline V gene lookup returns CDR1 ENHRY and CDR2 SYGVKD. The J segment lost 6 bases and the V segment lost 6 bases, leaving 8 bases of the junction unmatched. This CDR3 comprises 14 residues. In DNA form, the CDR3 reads TGTGCCATCAGACAGGGGGCGAGTGTGTCTGAAGCTTTCTTT. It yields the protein CAIRQGASVSEAFF.

In DNA form, the CDR3 reads TGTGCCAGCAGTGAGTGGCTCTCAGCGGAGACCCAGTACTTC. Residues: CASSEWLSAETQYF. The rearrangement uses TRBV6-1 and TRBJ2-5; no clear D. Germline values: CDR1 MNHNS, CDR2 SASEGT. Trimming removed 3 bases from V and 5 bases from J, with 13 bases in between. The CDR3 runs 14 residues.

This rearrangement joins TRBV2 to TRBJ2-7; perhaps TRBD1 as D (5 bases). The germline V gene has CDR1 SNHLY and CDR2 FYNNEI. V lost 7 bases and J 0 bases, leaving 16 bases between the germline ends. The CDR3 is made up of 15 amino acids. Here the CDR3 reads CASTMGPDPSYEQYF. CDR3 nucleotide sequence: TGTGCCAGCACCATGGGGCCTGACCCCTCCTACGAGCAGTACTTC.

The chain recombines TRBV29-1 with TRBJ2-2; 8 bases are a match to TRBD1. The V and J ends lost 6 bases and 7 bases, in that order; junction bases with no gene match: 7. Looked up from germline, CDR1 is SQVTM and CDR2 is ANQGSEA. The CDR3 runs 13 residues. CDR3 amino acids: CSVAGQVGGELFF. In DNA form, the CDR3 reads TGCAGCGTGGCGGGACAGGTCGGCGGGGAGCTGTTTTTT.

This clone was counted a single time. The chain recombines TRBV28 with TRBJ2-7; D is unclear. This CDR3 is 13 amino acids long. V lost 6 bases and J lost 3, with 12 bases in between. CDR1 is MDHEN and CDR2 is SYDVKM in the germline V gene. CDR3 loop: CASSEVTNYEQYF. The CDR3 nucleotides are TGTGCCAGCAGCGAAGTTACTAACTACGAGCAGTACTTC.